These 8 T cell receptor beta chains came from one sample sequenced in a study of T cell repertoires in cytomegalovirus infection. TCRdb re-analysed the reads in MiXCR, keeping a single row per CDR3 protein. This sample has a few hundred thousand distinct CDR3 sequences; almost 40% occur once, and the top ten carry 48%. Their target antigens are unknown. The source was cultured PBMCs, collected from culture after CMV antigen stimulation. These receptors were obtained from a human donor in good health (CMV status not recorded). Some clones in this sample may be carry-over from other donors' samples.

V is TRBV10-3 and J is TRBJ1-2, with a weak D call TRBD1 (6 bases). The CDR3 extends over 15 amino acids. Per the germline V gene, CDR1 is ENHRY and CDR2 is SYGVKD. Trimming removed 0 bases from V and 1 base from J, with 9 bases in between. The CDR3 here is CAISESDSFNYGYTF. CDR3 DNA: TGTGCCATCAGTGAGTCGGACAGTTTTAACTATGGCTACACCTTC.

This clonotype was picked up a small number of times. The rearrangement uses TRBV7-2 and TRBJ2-7; D not resolved. Germline CDR1 is SGHTA and CDR2 is FQGNSA. The CDR3 totals 13 residues. Trimming removed 0 bases at V and 5 bases at J, with 8 bases between. The CDR3 loop is CASSLAGLDEQYF. CDR3 DNA: TGTGCCAGCAGCTTAGCTGGGTTGGACGAGCAGTACTTC.

V gene TRBV28 combines with J gene TRBJ1-2, with 8 bases that match TRBD1. The V segment lost 6 bases and the J segment 5 bases; nucleotides outside the gene matches: 8. In germline, CDR1 is MDHEN, CDR2 SYDVKM. This CDR3 is built from 14 residues. This chain's CDR3 is CASRVRDRRYGYTF. The CDR3 bases are TGTGCCAGCAGGGTTCGGGACAGGCGATATGGCTACACCTTC.

The chain combines TRBV6-6 with TRBJ1-6; D unclear. Germline CDR1 is MNHNY and CDR2 is SVGAGI (reference sequence). The CDR3 runs 14 residues. Deletions cut 0 bases from V and 9 bases from J, with 9 bases between. Written as DNA, the CDR3 is TGTGCCAGCAGTTACTCGATAGGAGGTTCACCCCTCCACTTT. It specifies CASSYSIGGSPLHF.

The rearrangement joins TRBV18 to TRBJ2-1, with 7 bases aligning to TRBD2. Losses at the gene ends were 8 bases for V and 6 bases for J; bases not matched to a gene: 10. This CDR3 comprises 14 residues. The V gene's germline CDR1 is KGHSH and CDR2 LQKENI. CDR3 sequence: CASKGREHANEQFF. The DNA of the CDR3 is TGTGCCAGCAAAGGGCGGGAGCACGCCAATGAGCAGTTCTTC.

The chain employs TRBV6-1 and TRBJ2-3; D remains unclear. CDR1 is MNHNS and CDR2 is SASEGT in the germline V gene. The CDR3 covers 11 residues. V was shortened by 8 bases and J by 4 bases, with 7 bases between the two germline ends. The CDR3 region has the DNA TGTGCCAGCGGTAGAGCAGATACGCAGTATTTT. Protein sequence: CASGRADTQYF.

The chain carries TRBV20-1 and TRBJ2-1, with 10 bases lining up with TRBD2. This CDR3 is built from 18 residues. Germline V gives CDR1 DFQATT, CDR2 SNEGSKA (reference sequence). Written as DNA, the CDR3 is TGCAGCCCGGTGGGGGCTAGCGGGAGATCGCGGTCCTACAATGAGCAGTTCTTC. Protein sequence: CSPVGASGRSRSYNEQFF.

The chain links TRBV12-3 or TRBV12-4 to TRBJ2-7; tentatively, D is TRBD1 (5 bases). V was shortened by 8 bases and J by 2 bases, with 10 bases between the two germline ends. This CDR3 has 12 residues. The CDR3 loop reads CASGHRAYEQYF. CDR3 bases: TGTGCCAGCGGACACCGGGCCTACGAGCAGTACTTC.